One and the same sample provided the 4 T cell receptor beta chains below, sequenced in a study of T cells in localized non-small cell lung cancer (dated by TCRdb to the early 2020s). To prepare the library, the immunoSEQ multiplex PCR assay was applied. Here the immuneACCESS table is served through TCRdb, limited to in-frame sequences with V and J called. Missing clones are a known gap in these copies; in checked studies unresolved V genes cover under half, and the rest lacks a known reason. The sample profile shows about 45,000 clones; 81% of them were found once. The top ten constitute about a sixth of the sample. Source: peripheral blood mononuclear cells, taken before any cancer treatment. These receptors originate from a man aged 35 to 69 with stage III lung adenocarcinoma.

The chain carries TRBV7-8 and TRBJ2-5; no clear D. The germline CDR1 and CDR2 sequences are SGHVS and FQNEAQ. The CDR3 consists of 13 residues. Trimming removed 1 base from V and 4 bases from J, with 7 bases in between. The CDR3 loop is CASSLGSRETQYF. CDR3 bases: TGTGCCAGCAGCTTAGGGTCGAGAGAGACCCAGTACTTC.

This chain joins TRBV2 and TRBJ2-5, with unresolved D. The CDR3 spans 11 residues. V was clipped by 5 bases and J by 5 bases, with 6 bases between them. Germline values: CDR1 SNHLY, CDR2 FYNNEI. CDR3 sequence: CASSPSETQYF. In DNA, the CDR3 is TGTGCCAGCAGTCCCTCGGAGACCCAGTACTTC.

The chain recombines TRBV4-1 with TRBJ2-3, with 11 positions matching TRBD2. The V segment lost 4 bases and the J segment 0 bases; nucleotides outside the gene matches: 15. CDR1 is MGHRA, CDR2 YSYEKL, per germline. The CDR3 totals 20 residues. Written as DNA, the CDR3 is TGCGCCAGCAGCCGGATCGCAACTAGCGGGGGTTACTCAAGCACAGATACGCAGTATTTT. Its protein product is CASSRIATSGGYSSTDTQYF.

This clone was detected a few times. The rearrangement uses TRBV30 and TRBJ1-2; TRBD1 aligns across 7 bases. This CDR3 contains 13 residues. J was trimmed by 4 bases and V by 2 bases; bases with no gene match: 4. Germline V CDR1 and CDR2: GTSNPN, SVGIG (reference sequence). The CDR3 DNA is TGTGCCTGGAGTATCGAGGGGGCCTATGGCTACACCTTC. Protein: CAWSIEGAYGYTF.